The 6 T cell receptor beta chains presented below share a single source sample, sequenced in a study of blood T cell repertoires in COVID-19. Measured with immunoSEQ multiplex PCR; TCRdb has only the in-frame clones, and not every one. Among hundreds of thousands of clones listed, 85% to 90% were seen once. The sequenced material came from PBMCs or T cells enriched from blood (not recorded which). The receptor source for this set is a woman between 18 and 30 years old with acute COVID-19.

The V and J genes are TRBV7-9 and TRBJ2-2, with a possible D match to TRBD2 (5 bases). The CDR3 covers 16 residues. Germline CDR1 reads SEHNR; CDR2 reads FQNEAQ (reference sequence). Trimming stripped 4 bases from V and 6 bases from J, with 18 bases between. The CDR3 sequence is CASSSSRASRPGELFF. CDR3 DNA sequence: TGTGCCAGCAGCTCGTCTCGGGCTAGCCGGCCCGGGGAGCTGTTTTTT. Full variable domain (rest looked up from reference TRBV7-9 and TRBJ2-2): DTGVSQNPRHKITKRGQNVTFRCDPISEHNRLYWYRQTLGQGPEFLTYFQNEAQLEKSRLLSDRFSAERPKGSFSTLEIQRTEQGDSAMYLCASSSSRASRPGELFFGEGSRLTVL.

The genes are TRBV19 and TRBJ1-5; the match to TRBD1 covers 7 bases. The germline gives CDR1 LNHDA, CDR2 SQIVND (reference sequence). CDR3 length: 13 residues. Trimming removed 9 bases from V and 10 bases from J; junction bases left unmatched: 12. Here the CDR3 reads CASLQGQGGPQHF. The CDR3 DNA reads as TGTGCCAGCTTACAGGGGCAAGGAGGCCCCCAGCATTTT.

This clone was seen only once. The rearrangement uses TRBV28 and TRBJ1-4; D remains unclear. CDR1 and CDR2 from the germline V gene are MDHEN and SYDVKM. This CDR3 spans 14 amino acids. Between the trimmed V and J ends, which lost 2 bases and 5 bases, there was a span of 9 bases. CDR3 residues: CASSLQAPNEKLFF. DNA for the CDR3: TGTGCCAGCAGTTTACAGGCCCCAAATGAAAAACTGTTTTTT.

V gene TRBV7-9 combines with J gene TRBJ2-1; TRBD2 aligns across 7 bases. This CDR3 spans 14 amino acids. With 3 bases clipped from V and 6 bases from J, the junction kept 5 bases outside the gene matches. The V gene's germline CDR1 is SEHNR and CDR2 FQNEAQ (reference sequence). The CDR3 region is CASSFSPSGNEQFF. For the CDR3, the DNA is TGTGCCAGCAGCTTTTCCCCTAGCGGCAATGAGCAGTTCTTC.

This CDR3 reads CASSQGRVGQPQHF. CDR3 coding DNA: TGTGCCAGCAGCCAAGGCAGGGTCGGTCAGCCCCAGCATTTT. V usage is TRBV14 and J usage is TRBJ1-5; D perhaps matches TRBD1 (5 bases). V dropped 1 base and J dropped 6 bases, with 10 bases sitting between them. The CDR3 runs to 14 residues. The germline V gene has CDR1 SGHDN and CDR2 FVKESK.

The V gene is TRBV28, the J gene TRBJ1-1; perhaps TRBD1 as D (6 bases). The V end was cut by 2 bases, the J end by 3 bases, with 16 bases between. CDR3 length equals 16 residues. The germline gives CDR1 MDHEN, CDR2 SYDVKM. The CDR3 loop reads CASSLPPGHGDTEAFF. CDR3 nucleotides: TGTGCCAGCAGTTTACCTCCGGGACACGGGGACACTGAAGCTTTCTTT. Based on the CDR3 plus reference TRBV28 and TRBJ1-1, the full variable domain is DVKVTQSSRYLVKRTGEKVFLECVQDMDHENMFWYRQDPGLGLRLIYFSYDVKMKEKGDIPEGYSVSREKKERFSLILESASTNQTSMYLCASSLPPGHGDTEAFFGQGTRLTVV.